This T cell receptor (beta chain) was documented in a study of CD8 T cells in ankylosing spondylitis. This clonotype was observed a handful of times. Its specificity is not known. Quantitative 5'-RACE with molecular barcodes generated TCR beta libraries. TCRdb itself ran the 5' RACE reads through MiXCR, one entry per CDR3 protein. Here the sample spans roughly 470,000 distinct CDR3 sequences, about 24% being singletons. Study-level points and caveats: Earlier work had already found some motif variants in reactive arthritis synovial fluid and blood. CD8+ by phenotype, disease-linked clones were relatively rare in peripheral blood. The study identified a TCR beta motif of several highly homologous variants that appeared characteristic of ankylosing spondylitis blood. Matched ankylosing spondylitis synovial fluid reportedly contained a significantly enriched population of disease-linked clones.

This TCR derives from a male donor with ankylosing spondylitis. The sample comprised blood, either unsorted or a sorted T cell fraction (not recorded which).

DNA for the CDR3: TGTGCCAGCAGCTGGGACCCAGCGGGGCGAGGCACTGAAGCTTTCTTT. This codes for CASSWDPAGRGTEAFF. The chain joins TRBV5-5 to TRBJ1-1; perhaps TRBD1 as D (5 bases). Germline V lookup: CDR1 SGHKS, CDR2 YYEKEE (reference sequence). The V gene lost 3 bases and the J gene lost 4 bases, with 19 bases spanning the gap. The CDR3 length is 16 residues. Together with reference TRBV5-5 and TRBJ1-1, the CDR3 gives the full variable domain: DAGVTQSPTHLIKTRGQQVTLRCSPISGHKSVSWYQQVLGQGPQFIFQYYEKEERGRGNFPDRFSARQFPNYSSELNVNALLLGDSALYLCASSWDPAGRGTEAFFGQGTRLTVV.